The present TCR beta chain was sequenced within a study of blood T cell repertoires in COVID-19. Whole-study context: Donors in the United States, Italy and Spain gave samples during acute or convalescent COVID-19.

Trimming stripped 5 bases from V and 5 bases from J, with 13 bases between. CDR3 length equals 13 residues. Looked up from germline, CDR1 is SGHKS and CDR2 is YYEKEE (reference sequence). In the original processing: Estimates of nucleated cell counts were drawn from the amplification of reference gene primers. The assay was immunoSEQ multiplex PCR, and TCRdb's table has in-frame clones only and misses some. Clone size and V and J calls were adopted from that table, with D and trimming inferred from the DNA. This sample has about 250,000 clones, with 88% found just once. This clonotype was obtained from a woman aged 45-59 years who had recovered from COVID-19. The chain is built from TRBV5-5 and TRBJ2-5, with D maybe TRBD2 (5 bases). Sequencing used PBMCs or T cells enriched from blood (not recorded which). CDR3 sequence: CASSLGLAETQYF. CDR3 bases: TGTGCCAGCAGTCTTGGACTGGCGGAGACCCAGTACTTC.